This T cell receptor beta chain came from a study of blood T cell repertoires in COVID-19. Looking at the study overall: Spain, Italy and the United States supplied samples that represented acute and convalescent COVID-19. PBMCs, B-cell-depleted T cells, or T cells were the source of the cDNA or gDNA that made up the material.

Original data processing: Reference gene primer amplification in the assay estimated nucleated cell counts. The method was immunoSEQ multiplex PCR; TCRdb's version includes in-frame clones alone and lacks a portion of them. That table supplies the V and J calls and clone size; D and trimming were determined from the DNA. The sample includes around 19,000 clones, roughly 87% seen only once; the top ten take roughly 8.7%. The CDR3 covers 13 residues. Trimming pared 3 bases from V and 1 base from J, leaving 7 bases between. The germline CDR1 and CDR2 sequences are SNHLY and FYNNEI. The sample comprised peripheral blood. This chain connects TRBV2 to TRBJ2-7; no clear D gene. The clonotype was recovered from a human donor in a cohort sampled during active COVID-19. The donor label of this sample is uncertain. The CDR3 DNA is TGTGCCAGCAGTGACTATCTTTCCTACGAGCAGTACTTC. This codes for CASSDYLSYEQYF.